This TCR beta chain was captured by sequencing in a study of cytomegalovirus exposure and HLA in healthy donors. The study, taken as a whole, reports: TCR beta chain V- and J-gene trimming was linked, in a later analysis, to a missense variant in DCLRE1C.

This PCR relied on a set of 60 Vbeta primers and 13 Jbeta primers. The table came from immunoSEQ multiplex PCR; TCRdb's copy has only in-frame clones and leaves some out. The table lists 75,000 to 95,000 clones, 63% of them singletons, with about 6.7% in the top ten. This clone was seen a handful of times. Antigen specificity is unknown. The origin of this receptor is a woman aged 25 to 39 in good health and CMV-seronegative. What was sequenced was PBMCs.

The CDR3 spells CASSQDRGAFF. Written as DNA, the CDR3 is TGTGCCAGCTCACAAGACAGGGGGGCTTTCTTT. The chain is built from TRBV18 and TRBJ1-1; 9 bases match TRBD1. Germline lookup yields CDR1 KGHSH and CDR2 LQKENI. There are 11 residues in the CDR3. J gave up 11 bases and V 4 bases, and 2 bases lay outside the gene matches.